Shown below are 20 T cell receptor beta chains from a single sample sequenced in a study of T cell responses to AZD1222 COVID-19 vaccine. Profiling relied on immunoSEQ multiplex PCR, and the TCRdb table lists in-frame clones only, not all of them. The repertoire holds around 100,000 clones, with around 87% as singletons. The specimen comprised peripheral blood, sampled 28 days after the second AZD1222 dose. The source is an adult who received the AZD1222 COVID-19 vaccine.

The CDR3 loop reads CASSLGDEQFF. In DNA, the CDR3 is TGTGCCAGCAGCCTGGGCGATGAGCAGTTCTTC. The chain uses TRBV7-9 and TRBJ2-1; D call uncertain. V lost 5 bases and J 8 bases, leaving 7 bases between the germline ends. Germline loops: CDR1 SEHNR, CDR2 FQNEAQ (reference sequence). This CDR3 comprises 11 residues. The full variable domain, completed using reference TRBV7-9 and TRBJ2-1, is DTGVSQNPRHKITKRGQNVTFRCDPISEHNRLYWYRQTLGQGPEFLTYFQNEAQLEKSRLLSDRFSAERPKGSFSTLEIQRTEQGDSAMYLCASSLGDEQFFGPGTRLTVL.

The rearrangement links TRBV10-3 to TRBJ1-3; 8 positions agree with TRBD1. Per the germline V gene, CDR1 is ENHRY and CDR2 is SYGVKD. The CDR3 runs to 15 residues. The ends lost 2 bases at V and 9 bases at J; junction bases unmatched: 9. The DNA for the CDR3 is TGTGCCATCAGTGAGGCCCTCGGACAGGGAGGCACCATATATTTT. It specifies CAISEALGQGGTIYF.

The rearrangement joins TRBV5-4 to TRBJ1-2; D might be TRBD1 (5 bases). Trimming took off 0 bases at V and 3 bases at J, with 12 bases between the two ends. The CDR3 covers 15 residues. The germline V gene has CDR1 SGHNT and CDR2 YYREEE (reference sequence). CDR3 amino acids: CASSLAITGHYGYTF. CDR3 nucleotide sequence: TGTGCCAGCAGCTTGGCAATAACGGGGCACTATGGCTACACCTTC.

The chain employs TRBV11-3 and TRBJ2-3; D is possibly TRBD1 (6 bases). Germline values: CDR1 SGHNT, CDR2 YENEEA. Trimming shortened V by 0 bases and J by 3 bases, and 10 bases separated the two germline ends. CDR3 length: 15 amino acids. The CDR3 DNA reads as TGTGCCAGCAGCTTAGATCTAGGGGGTACAGATACGCAGTATTTT. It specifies CASSLDLGGTDTQYF.

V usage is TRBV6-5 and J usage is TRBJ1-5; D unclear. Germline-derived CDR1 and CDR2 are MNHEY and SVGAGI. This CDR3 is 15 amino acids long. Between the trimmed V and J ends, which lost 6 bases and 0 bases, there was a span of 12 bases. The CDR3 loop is CASRARDNSNQPQHF. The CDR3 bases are TGTGCCAGCAGAGCCCGGGATAATAGCAATCAGCCCCAGCATTTT.

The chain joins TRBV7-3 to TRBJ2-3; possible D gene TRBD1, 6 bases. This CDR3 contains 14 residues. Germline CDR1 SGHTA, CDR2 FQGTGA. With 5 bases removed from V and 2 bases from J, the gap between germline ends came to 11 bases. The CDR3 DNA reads TGTGCCAGCAGCCTACGACAGGTCACAGATACGCAGTATTTT. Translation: CASSLRQVTDTQYF.

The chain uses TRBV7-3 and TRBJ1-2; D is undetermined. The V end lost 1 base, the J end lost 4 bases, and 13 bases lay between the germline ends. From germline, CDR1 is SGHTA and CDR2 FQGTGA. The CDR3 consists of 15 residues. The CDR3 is CASSLNGPGGYGYTF. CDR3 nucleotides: TGTGCCAGCAGCTTAAATGGCCCGGGAGGCTATGGCTACACCTTC.

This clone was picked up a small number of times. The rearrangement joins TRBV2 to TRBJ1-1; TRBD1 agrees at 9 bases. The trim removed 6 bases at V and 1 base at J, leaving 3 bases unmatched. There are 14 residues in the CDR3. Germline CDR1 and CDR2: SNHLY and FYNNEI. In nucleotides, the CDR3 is TGTGCCAGCAGAGGGACAGGGTGGAACACTGAAGCTTTCTTT. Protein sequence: CASRGTGWNTEAFF.

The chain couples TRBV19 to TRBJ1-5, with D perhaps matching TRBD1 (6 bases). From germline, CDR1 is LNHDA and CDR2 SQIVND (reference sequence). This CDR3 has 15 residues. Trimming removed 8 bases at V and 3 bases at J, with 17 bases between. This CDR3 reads CASDNQQGPNQPQHF. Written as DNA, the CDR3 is TGTGCCAGTGATAATCAACAGGGCCCCAATCAGCCCCAGCATTTT.

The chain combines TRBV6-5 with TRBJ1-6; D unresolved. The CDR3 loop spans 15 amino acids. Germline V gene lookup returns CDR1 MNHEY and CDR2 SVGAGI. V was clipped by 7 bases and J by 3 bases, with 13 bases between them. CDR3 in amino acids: CASTVQKFYNSPLHF. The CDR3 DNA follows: TGTGCCAGCACAGTCCAAAAATTCTATAATTCACCCCTCCACTTT.

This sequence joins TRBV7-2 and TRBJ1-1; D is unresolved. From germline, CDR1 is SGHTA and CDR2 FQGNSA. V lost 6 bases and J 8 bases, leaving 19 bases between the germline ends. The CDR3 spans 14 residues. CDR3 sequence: CASSHDPTASEAFF. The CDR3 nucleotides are TGTGCCAGCAGTCACGACCCTACAGCCTCCGAAGCTTTCTTT.

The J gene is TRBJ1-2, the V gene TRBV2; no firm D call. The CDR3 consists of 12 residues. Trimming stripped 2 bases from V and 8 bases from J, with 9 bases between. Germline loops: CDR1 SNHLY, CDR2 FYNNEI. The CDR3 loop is CASSEQQLGYTF. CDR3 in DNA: TGTGCCAGCAGTGAACAGCAGTTGGGCTACACCTTC.

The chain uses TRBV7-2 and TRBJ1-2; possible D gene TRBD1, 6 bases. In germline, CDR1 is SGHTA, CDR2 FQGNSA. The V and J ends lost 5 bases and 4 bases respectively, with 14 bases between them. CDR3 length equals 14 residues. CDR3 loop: CASSPDRQSYGYTF. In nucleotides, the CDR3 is TGTGCCAGCAGCCCGGACAGACAGAGCTATGGCTACACCTTC.

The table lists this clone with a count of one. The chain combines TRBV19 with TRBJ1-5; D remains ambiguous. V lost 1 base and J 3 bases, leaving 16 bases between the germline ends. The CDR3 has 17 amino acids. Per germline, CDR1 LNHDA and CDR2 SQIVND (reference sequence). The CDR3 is CASSIAPDGLANQPQHF. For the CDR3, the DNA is TGTGCCAGTAGTATAGCCCCGGACGGACTCGCCAATCAGCCCCAGCATTTT. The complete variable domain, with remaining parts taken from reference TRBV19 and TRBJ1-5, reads DGGITQSPKYLFRKEGQNVTLSCEQNLNHDAMYWYRQDPGQGLRLIYYSQIVNDFQKGDIAEGYSVSREKKESFPLTVTSAQKNPTAFYLCASSIAPDGLANQPQHFGDGTRLSIL.

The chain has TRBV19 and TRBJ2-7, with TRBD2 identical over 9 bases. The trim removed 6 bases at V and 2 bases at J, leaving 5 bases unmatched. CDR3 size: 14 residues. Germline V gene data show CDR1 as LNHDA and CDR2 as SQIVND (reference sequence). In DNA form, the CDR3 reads TGTGCCAGTAGCGGACTAGCGACCGCCTACGAGCAGTACTTC. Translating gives CASSGLATAYEQYF. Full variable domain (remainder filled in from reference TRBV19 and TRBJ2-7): DGGITQSPKYLFRKEGQNVTLSCEQNLNHDAMYWYRQDPGQGLRLIYYSQIVNDFQKGDIAEGYSVSREKKESFPLTVTSAQKNPTAFYLCASSGLATAYEQYFGPGTRLTVT.

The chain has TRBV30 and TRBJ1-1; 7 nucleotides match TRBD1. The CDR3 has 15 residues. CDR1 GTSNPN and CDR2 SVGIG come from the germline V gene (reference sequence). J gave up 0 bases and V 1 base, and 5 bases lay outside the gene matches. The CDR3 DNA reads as TGTGCCTGGAGTGCCCAGGGACAGTTGAACACTGAAGCTTTCTTT. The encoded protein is CAWSAQGQLNTEAFF. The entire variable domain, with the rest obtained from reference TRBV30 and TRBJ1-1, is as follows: SQTIHQWPATLVQPVGSPLSLECTVEGTSNPNLYWYRQAAGRGLQLLFYSVGIGQISSEVPQNLSASRPQDRQFILSSKKLLLSDSGFYLCAWSAQGQLNTEAFFGQGTRLTVV.

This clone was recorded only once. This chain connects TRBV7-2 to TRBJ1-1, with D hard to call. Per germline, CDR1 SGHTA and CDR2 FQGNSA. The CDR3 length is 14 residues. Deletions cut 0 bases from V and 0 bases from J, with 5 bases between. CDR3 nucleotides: TGTGCCAGCAGCTTAGCCGGTCTGAACACTGAAGCTTTCTTT. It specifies CASSLAGLNTEAFF.

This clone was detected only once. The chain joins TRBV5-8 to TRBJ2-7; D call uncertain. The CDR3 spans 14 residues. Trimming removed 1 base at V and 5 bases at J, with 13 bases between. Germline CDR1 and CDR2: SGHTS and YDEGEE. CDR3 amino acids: CASSLTPGSDEQYF. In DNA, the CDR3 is TGTGCCAGCAGCTTGACCCCAGGATCGGACGAGCAGTACTTC.

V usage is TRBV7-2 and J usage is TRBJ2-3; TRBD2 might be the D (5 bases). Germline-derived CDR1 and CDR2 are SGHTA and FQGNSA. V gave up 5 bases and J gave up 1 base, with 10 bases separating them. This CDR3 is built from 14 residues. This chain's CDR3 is CASSPPRGTDTQYF. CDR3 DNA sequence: TGTGCCAGCAGCCCCCCGCGGGGCACAGATACGCAGTATTTT.

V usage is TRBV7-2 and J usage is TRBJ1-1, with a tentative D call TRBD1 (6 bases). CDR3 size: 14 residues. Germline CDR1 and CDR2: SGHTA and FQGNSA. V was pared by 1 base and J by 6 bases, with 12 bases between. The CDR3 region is CASSLGQGWAEAFF. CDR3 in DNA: TGTGCCAGCAGCTTAGGTCAGGGGTGGGCTGAAGCTTTCTTT.